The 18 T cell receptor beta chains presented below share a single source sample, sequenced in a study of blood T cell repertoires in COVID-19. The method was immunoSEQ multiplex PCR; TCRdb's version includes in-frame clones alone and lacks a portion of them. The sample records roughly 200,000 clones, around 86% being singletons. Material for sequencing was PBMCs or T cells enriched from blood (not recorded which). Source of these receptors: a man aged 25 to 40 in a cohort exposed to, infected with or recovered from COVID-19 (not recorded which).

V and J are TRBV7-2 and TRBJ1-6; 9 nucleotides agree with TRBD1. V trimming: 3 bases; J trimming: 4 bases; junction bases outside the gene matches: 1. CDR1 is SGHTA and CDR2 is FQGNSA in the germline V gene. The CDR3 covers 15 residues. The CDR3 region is CASSLGQGYNSPLHF. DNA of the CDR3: TGTGCCAGCAGCTTGGGACAGGGTTATAATTCACCCCTCCACTTT.

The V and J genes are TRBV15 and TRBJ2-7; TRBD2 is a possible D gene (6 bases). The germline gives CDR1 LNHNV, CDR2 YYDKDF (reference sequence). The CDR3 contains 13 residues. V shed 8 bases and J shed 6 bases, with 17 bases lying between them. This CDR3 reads CATERGGTSEQYF. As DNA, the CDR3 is TGTGCCACCGAACGGGGAGGAACCAGCGAGCAGTACTTC.

The CDR3 spells CASSAQGLGNQPQHF. The CDR3, as DNA: TGTGCCAGCAGTGCCCAGGGGTTGGGCAATCAGCCCCAGCATTTT. The chain has TRBV28 and TRBJ1-5, with a tentative D call TRBD1 (6 bases). Germline V gene lookup returns CDR1 MDHEN and CDR2 SYDVKM. V was cut by 5 bases and J by 2 bases, with 13 bases left in between. This CDR3 comprises 15 residues.

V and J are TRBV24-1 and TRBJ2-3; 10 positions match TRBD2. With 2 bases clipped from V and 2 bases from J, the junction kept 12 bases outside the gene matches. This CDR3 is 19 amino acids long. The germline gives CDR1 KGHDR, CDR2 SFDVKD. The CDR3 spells CATSDYTRGSGRYTDTQYF. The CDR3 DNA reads TGTGCCACCAGTGATTACACCCGAGGTAGCGGGAGGTACACAGATACGCAGTATTTT.

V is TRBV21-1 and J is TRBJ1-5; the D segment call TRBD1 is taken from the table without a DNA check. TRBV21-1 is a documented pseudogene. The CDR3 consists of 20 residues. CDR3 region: CASSKGPGPRLPHSNQPQHF. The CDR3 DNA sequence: TGTGCCAGCAGCAAAGGTCCAGGGCCCCGTTTACCGCATAGCAATCAGCCCCAGCATTTT.

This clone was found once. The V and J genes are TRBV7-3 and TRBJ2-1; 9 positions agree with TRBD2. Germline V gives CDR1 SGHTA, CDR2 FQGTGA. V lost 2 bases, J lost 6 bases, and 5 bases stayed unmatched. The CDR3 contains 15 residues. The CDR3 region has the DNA TGTGCCAGCAGCTTAGCGGGAGGGAACAGCAATGAGCAGTTCTTC. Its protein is CASSLAGGNSNEQFF.

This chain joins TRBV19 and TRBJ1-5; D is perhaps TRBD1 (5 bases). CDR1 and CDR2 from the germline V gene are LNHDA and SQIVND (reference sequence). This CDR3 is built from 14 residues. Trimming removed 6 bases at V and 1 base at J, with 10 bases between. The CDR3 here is CASRGGGSNQPQHF. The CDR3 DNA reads TGTGCCAGTAGGGGGGGTGGCAGCAATCAGCCCCAGCATTTT.

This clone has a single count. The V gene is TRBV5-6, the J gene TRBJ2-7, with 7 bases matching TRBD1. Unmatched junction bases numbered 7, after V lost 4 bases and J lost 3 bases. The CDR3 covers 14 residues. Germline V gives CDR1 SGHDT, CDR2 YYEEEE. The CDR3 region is CASSQRAGGYEQYF. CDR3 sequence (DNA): TGTGCCAGCAGCCAGAGGGCAGGGGGCTACGAGCAGTACTTC.

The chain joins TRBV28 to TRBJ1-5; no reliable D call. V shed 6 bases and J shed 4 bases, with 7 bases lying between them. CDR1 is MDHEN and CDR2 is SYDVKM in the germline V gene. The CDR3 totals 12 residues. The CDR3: CASRPQNQPQHF. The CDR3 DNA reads TGTGCCAGCAGGCCGCAGAATCAGCCCCAGCATTTT.

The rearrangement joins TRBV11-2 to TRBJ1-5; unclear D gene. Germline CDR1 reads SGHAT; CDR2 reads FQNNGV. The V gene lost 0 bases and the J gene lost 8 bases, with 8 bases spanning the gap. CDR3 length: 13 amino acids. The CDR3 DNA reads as TGTGCCAGCAGCTTAGACAGGATAAAGCCCCAGCATTTT. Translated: CASSLDRIKPQHF. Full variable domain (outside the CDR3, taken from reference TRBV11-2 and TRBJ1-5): EAGVAQSPRYKIIEKRQSVAFWCNPISGHATLYWYQQILGQGPKLLIQFQNNGVVDDSQLPKDRFSAERLKGVDSTLKIQPAKLEDSAVYLCASSLDRIKPQHFGDGTRLSIL.

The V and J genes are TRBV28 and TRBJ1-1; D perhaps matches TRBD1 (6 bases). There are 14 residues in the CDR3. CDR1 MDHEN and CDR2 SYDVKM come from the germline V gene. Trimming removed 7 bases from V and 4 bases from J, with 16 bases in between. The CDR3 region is CASNEGGESTEAFF. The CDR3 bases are TGTGCCAGCAACGAGGGGGGGGAATCCACTGAAGCTTTCTTT.

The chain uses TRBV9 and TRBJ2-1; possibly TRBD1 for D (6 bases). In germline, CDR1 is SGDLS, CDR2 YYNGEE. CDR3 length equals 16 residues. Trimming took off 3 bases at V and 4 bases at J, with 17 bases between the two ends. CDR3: CASSERGSGSYNEQFF. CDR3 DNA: TGTGCCAGCAGCGAAAGGGGGTCAGGGTCATACAATGAGCAGTTCTTC.

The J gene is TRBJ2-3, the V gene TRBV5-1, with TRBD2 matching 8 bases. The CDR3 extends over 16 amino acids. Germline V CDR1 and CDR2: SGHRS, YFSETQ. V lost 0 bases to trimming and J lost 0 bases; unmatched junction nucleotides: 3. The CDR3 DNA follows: TGCGCCAGCAGCTTGGCCGGGAGGGCTAGCACAGATACGCAGTATTTT. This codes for CASSLAGRASTDTQYF.

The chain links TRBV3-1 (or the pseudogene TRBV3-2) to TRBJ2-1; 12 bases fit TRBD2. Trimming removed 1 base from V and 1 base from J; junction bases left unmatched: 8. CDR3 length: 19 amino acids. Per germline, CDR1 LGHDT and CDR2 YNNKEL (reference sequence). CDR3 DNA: TGTGCCAGCAGCCAAGTCGGGCTAGCGGGAGGGTGGTCCTACAATGAGCAGTTCTTC. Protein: CASSQVGLAGGWSYNEQFF.

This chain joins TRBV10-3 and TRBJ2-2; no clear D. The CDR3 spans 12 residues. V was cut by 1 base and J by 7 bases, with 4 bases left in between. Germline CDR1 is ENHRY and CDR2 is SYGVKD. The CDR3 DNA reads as TGTGCCATCAGTGAGTACGGCGGGGAGCTGTTTTTT. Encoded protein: CAISEYGGELFF.

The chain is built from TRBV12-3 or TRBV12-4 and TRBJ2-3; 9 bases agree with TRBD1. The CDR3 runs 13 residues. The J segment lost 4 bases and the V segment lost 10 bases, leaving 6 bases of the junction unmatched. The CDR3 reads CATTQGASDTQYF. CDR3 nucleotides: TGTGCCACCACACAGGGGGCCTCAGATACGCAGTATTTT.

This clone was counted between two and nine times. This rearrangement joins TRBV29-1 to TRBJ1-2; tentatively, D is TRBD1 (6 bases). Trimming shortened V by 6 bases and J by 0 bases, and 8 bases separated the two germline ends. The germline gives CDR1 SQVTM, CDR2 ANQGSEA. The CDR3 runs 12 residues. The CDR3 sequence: CSVDSSNYGYTF. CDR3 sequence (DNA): TGCAGCGTGGACAGTTCTAACTATGGCTACACCTTC.

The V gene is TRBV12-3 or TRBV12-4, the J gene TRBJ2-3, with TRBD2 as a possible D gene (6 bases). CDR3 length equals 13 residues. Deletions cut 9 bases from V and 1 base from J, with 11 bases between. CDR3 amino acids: CARTPGGTDTQYF. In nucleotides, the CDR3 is TGTGCCAGAACTCCGGGGGGCACAGATACGCAGTATTTT.